Listed below are T cell receptor beta chains from one sample, sequenced in a study of beta chain features in type 1 diabetes. Clones were sequenced by immunoSEQ multiplex PCR, and TCRdb holds only the in-frame ones, with some missing. The data hold 300,000 to 400,000 clones, with around 12% observed a single time. The sequenced sample was naive CD4+ T cells from blood. These TCRs come from a man aged 18 to 30 in good health. Each CDR3 is given without its conserved first and last residue. Fields, in order: J gene, V gene, CDR3 protein.

>TRBJ2-1|TRBV7-2
ASSSRDRRDEQF
>TRBJ2-7|TRBV4-3
ASSQETSGRNEQY
>TRBJ2-7|TRBV4-3
ASSQRAGTYEQY
>TRBJ1-2|TRBV6-6
ASAGETNYGYT
>TRBJ2-1|TRBV7-2
ASSLVAGASSYNEQF
>TRBJ2-1|TRBV2
ASSVGDSEF
>TRBJ2-1|TRBV15
ATSRPGTTYNEQF
>TRBJ2-1|TRBV7-2
ASSPIGAGRNEQF
>TRBJ1-5|TRBV6-5
ASRGGGNQPQH
>TRBJ1-6|TRBV7-8
ASSPRGGTNSPLH
>TRBJ1-1|TRBV14
ASSHLRQGGMNTEAF
>TRBJ2-7|TRBV5-1
ASSPPRQGKNEQY
>TRBJ2-2|TRBV7-3
ASSPQGGTGELF
>TRBJ2-7|TRBV6-5
ASSSPRQGNEQY
>TRBJ2-2|TRBV27
ASSFQGARDTGELF
>TRBJ2-3|TRBV4-2
ASRRFGDTQY
>TRBJ1-2|TRBV6-5
ASSYSIGGMGYT
>TRBJ1-1|TRBV29-1
SVAGWGGTEAF
>TRBJ1-2|TRBV19
ASSRQGSNGYT
>TRBJ2-7|TRBV18
ASSYGTGGYEQY
>TRBJ1-1|TRBV5-1
ASSLTVNTEAF
>TRBJ2-2|TRBV7-7
ASSFFHGELF
>TRBJ2-2|TRBV9
ASSKTGQGSGGELF
>TRBJ2-5|TRBV5-1
ASSLRETQY
>TRBJ2-7|TRBV13
ASSSDVYEQY
>TRBJ2-1|TRBV19
ASSKDPASGGYNEQF
>TRBJ2-3|TRBV4-2
ASSHTLAGSTDTQY
>TRBJ2-3|TRBV5-8
ASRLEPADTQY
>TRBJ2-5|TRBV4-3
ASSRTLGLTKETQY
>TRBJ1-2|TRBV30
AWSPPPGYT
>TRBJ2-1|TRBV7-3
ASSSLLAGEGGEQF
>TRBJ2-3|TRBV5-1
ASRRVAGGPDDTQY
>TRBJ1-2|TRBV18
ASSPRQEDGYT
>TRBJ1-5|TRBV19
ASNGGRDQPQH
>TRBJ1-2|TRBV18
ASSFSSPGLDGYT
>TRBJ2-6|TRBV28
ASSSVRYRQVSGANVLT
>TRBJ2-5|TRBV28
ASSDKGVQETQY
>TRBJ2-7|TRBV28
ASNSQGYEQY
>TRBJ2-4|TRBV11-1
ASSSSNMGARAKNIQY
>TRBJ2-1|TRBV14
ASSQRFEQF
>TRBJ2-7|TRBV28
ASSLPHRGEQY
>TRBJ2-3|TRBV18
ASSPPGLPQDTQY
>TRBJ2-4|TRBV19
ASSYRGLAKNIQY
>TRBJ2-1|TRBV30
AWSVRPSGYNEQF
>TRBJ1-2|TRBV9
ASSPPSGTGPYGYT
>-|TRBV6-5
ASRPRDRVSYEQY
>TRBJ1-5|TRBV9
ASSVSTNQPQH
>TRBJ1-2|TRBV9
ASSVGGGPLGGYT
>TRBJ2-7|TRBV27
ASSRHRGSYEQY
>TRBJ2-1|TRBV7-2
ASSLTSNEQF
>TRBJ2-3|TRBV15
ATSRDLQGTDTQY
>TRBJ1-1|TRBV30
AWSVRGARTEAF
>TRBJ2-7|TRBV7-6
ASKLASGSYEQY